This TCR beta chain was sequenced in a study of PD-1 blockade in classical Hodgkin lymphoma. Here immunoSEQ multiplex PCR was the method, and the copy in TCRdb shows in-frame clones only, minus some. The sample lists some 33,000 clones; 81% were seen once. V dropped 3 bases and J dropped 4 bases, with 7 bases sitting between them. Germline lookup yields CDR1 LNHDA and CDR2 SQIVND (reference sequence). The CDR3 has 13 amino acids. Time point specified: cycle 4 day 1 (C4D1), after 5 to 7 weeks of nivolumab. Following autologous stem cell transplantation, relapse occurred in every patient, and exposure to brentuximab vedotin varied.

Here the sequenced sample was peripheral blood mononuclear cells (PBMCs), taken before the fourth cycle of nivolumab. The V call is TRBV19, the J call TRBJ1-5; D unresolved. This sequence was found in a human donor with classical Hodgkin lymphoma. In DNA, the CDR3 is TGTGCCAGTAGTATGAACCGTAATCAGCCCCAGCATTTT. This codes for CASSMNRNQPQHF.